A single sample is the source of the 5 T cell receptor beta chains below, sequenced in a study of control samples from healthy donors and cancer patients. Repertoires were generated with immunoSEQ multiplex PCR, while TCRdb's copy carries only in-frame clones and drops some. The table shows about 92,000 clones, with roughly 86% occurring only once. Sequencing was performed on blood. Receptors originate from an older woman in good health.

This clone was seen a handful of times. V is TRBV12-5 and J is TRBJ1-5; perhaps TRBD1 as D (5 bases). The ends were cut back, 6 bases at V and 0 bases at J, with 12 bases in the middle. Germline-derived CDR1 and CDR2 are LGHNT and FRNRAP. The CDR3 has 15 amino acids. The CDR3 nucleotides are TGTGCTAGTGGCACTTCGACAGTTAGCAATCAGCCCCAGCATTTT. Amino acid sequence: CASGTSTVSNQPQHF.

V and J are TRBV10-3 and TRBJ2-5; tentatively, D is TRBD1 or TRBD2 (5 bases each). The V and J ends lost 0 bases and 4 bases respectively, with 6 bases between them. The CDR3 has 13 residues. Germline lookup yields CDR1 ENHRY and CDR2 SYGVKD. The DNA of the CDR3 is TGTGCCATCAGTGAGTCCGGGGCAGAGACCCAGTACTTC. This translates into CAISESGAETQYF.

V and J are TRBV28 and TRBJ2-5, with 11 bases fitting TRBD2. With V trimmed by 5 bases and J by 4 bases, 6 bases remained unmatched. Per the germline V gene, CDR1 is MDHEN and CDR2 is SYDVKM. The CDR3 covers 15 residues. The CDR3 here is CASSLTSGSRETQYF. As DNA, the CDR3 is TGTGCCAGCAGTCTAACTAGCGGGAGTAGAGAGACCCAGTACTTC. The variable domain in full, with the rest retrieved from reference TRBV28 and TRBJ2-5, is DVKVTQSSRYLVKRTGEKVFLECVQDMDHENMFWYRQDPGLGLRLIYFSYDVKMKEKGDIPEGYSVSREKKERFSLILESASTNQTSMYLCASSLTSGSRETQYFGPGTRLLVL.

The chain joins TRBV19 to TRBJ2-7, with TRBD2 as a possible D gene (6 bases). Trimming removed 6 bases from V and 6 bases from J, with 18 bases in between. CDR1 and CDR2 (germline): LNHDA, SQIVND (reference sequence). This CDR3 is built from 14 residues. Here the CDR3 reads CASRETGDTTEQYF. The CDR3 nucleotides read TGTGCCAGTAGAGAGACGGGAGATACAACCGAGCAGTACTTC.

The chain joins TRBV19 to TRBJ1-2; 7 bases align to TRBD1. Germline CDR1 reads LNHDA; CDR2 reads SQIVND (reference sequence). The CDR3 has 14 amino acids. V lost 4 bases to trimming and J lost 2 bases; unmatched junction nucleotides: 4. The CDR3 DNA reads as TGTGCCAGTAGTACTACGACAGGGAACTATGGCTACACCTTC. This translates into CASSTTTGNYGYTF. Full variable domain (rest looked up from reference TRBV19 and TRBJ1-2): DGGITQSPKYLFRKEGQNVTLSCEQNLNHDAMYWYRQDPGQGLRLIYYSQIVNDFQKGDIAEGYSVSREKKESFPLTVTSAQKNPTAFYLCASSTTTGNYGYTFGSGTRLTVV.